This T cell receptor (beta chain) was captured in a study of OX40 agonist ivuxolimab in advanced cancers. Germline V gene sequence: CDR1 SGDLS, CDR2 YYNGEE. V shed 3 bases and J shed 2 bases, with 11 bases lying between them. The CDR3 has 14 residues. Sequencing was performed with immunoSEQ multiplex PCR; in TCRdb, only in-frame clones are kept and a portion is missing. The sample comprises 50,000 or so clones, around 84% of which are singletons, and roughly 20% rests with the top ten. The table lists this clone with a count of one. The receptor was derived from an adult with an advanced solid tumor such as melanoma, head and neck, liver or kidney cancer. This chain connects TRBV9 to TRBJ1-1; possible D gene TRBD1, 5 bases. The sample in question was CD4+ or CD8+ T cells sorted from blood, obtained in a trial of the OX40 agonist ivuxolimab. The CDR3 loop reads CASSGGRLNTEAFF. Here the CDR3 DNA reads TGTGCCAGCAGCGGGGGACGGCTTAACACTGAAGCTTTCTTT.